The 16 T cell receptor beta chains in this list originate from one sample, sequenced in a study of blood T cell repertoires in COVID-19. Produced via immunoSEQ multiplex PCR; TCRdb's table is partial and in-frame only. The table has roughly 100,000 clones, about four fifths seen once. The specimen sequenced was peripheral blood. These receptors all come from a man aged 55 to 70 with acute or convalescent COVID-19.

The chain carries TRBV19 and TRBJ2-7, with D maybe TRBD2 (6 bases). This CDR3 contains 17 residues. Germline V gene lookup returns CDR1 LNHDA and CDR2 SQIVND (reference sequence). V lost 3 bases, J lost 5 bases, and 23 bases lay in between. The CDR3 DNA reads TGTGCCAGTAGTATCGGTGTAGGGACTGGCGCGAGGAACGAGCAGTACTTC. Protein product: CASSIGVGTGARNEQYF.

The chain employs TRBV2 and TRBJ2-2; possibly TRBD1 for D (6 bases). Trimming shortened V by 6 bases and J by 4 bases, and 15 bases separated the two germline ends. Per the germline V gene, CDR1 is SNHLY and CDR2 is FYNNEI. CDR3 length: 15 amino acids. The CDR3 reads CASRNAGATTGELFF. DNA of the CDR3: TGTGCCAGCAGAAACGCAGGGGCAACCACCGGGGAGCTGTTTTTT.

This clone showed up just once. V usage is TRBV12-5 and J usage is TRBJ2-7, with D perhaps matching TRBD1 (6 bases). Trimming took 3 bases from V and 0 from J, leaving 12 bases between them. The CDR3 spans 15 residues. The germline V gene encodes CDR1 LGHNT and CDR2 FRNRAP. The CDR3 nucleotides read TGTGCTAGTGGTTTCCGGACAGAGAGCTCCTACGAGCAGTACGTC. It yields the protein CASGFRTESSYEQYV.

The chain joins TRBV9 to TRBJ1-1, with a weak D call TRBD1 (6 bases). Trimming stripped 4 bases from V and 5 bases from J, with 18 bases between. In germline, CDR1 is SGDLS, CDR2 YYNGEE. This CDR3 has 15 amino acids. The CDR3 spells CASSPRLQGGTEAFF. CDR3 nucleotide sequence: TGTGCCAGCAGCCCGCGATTACAGGGAGGGACTGAAGCTTTCTTT.

V gene TRBV7-6 combines with J gene TRBJ2-7; the D is unclear. The CDR3 is 12 amino acids. Germline V gene data show CDR1 as SGHVS and CDR2 as FNYEAQ. V lost 4 bases and J 0 bases, leaving 4 bases between the germline ends. The CDR3 coding sequence is TGTGCCAGCAGCTATAGCTCCTACGAGCAGTACTTC. It codes for CASSYSSYEQYF. The entire variable domain, with the rest obtained from reference TRBV7-6 and TRBJ2-7, is as follows: GAGVSQSPRYKVTKRGQDVALRCDPISGHVSLYWYRQALGQGPEFLTYFNYEAQQDKSGLPNDRFSAERPEGSISTLTIQRTEQRDSAMYRCASSYSSYEQYFGPGTRLTVT.

This clone is a singleton in its sample. Other DNA sequences in the sample encode the same CDR3. The chain employs TRBV18 and TRBJ1-5, with TRBD1 as a possible D gene (5 bases). CDR3 length: 13 residues. Germline V gene data show CDR1 as KGHSH and CDR2 as LQKENI. Trimming removed 1 base at V and 5 bases at J, with 6 bases between. The CDR3 nucleotides are TGTGCCAGCTCACCACGGGGGGATCAGCCCCAGCATTTT. Its translation is CASSPRGDQPQHF.

This chain connects TRBV18 to TRBJ2-1; 9 bases line up with TRBD2. The CDR3 extends over 17 amino acids. Trimming cost V 6 bases and J 7 bases; bases outside gene matches: 16. Per the germline V gene, CDR1 is KGHSH and CDR2 is LQKENI. CDR3 loop: CASSPYRGRAEGNEQFF. CDR3 nucleotide sequence: TGTGCCAGCTCCCCTTATCGCGGGAGGGCCGAAGGTAATGAGCAGTTCTTC.

The V and J genes are TRBV5-1 and TRBJ1-1; D is unclear. This CDR3 has 13 amino acids. Trimming left V 2 bases short and J 6 bases short, with 11 bases between. Germline V gives CDR1 SGHRS, CDR2 YFSETQ. The CDR3 sequence: CASSFGSLSEAFF. CDR3 nucleotide sequence: TGCGCCAGCAGCTTTGGGAGCCTTTCTGAAGCTTTCTTT.

The J gene is TRBJ1-3, the V gene TRBV5-1; 8 positions agree with TRBD1. CDR3 length equals 15 residues. After removal of 4 bases from V and 7 bases from J, the junction contained 10 bases not matched to a gene. Germline V gives CDR1 SGHRS, CDR2 YFSETQ. The chain's CDR3 is CASSDQGAVGNTIYF. The DNA for the CDR3 is TGCGCCAGCAGCGATCAGGGGGCGGTCGGGAACACCATATATTTT.

This chain links TRBV28 with TRBJ1-1; D uncertain. The CDR3 is 15 residues long. V gave up 5 bases and J gave up 0 bases, with 13 bases separating them. CDR1 and CDR2 (germline): MDHEN, SYDVKM. This chain's CDR3 is CASSPRGSMNTEAFF. CDR3 nucleotides: TGTGCCAGCAGTCCCCGAGGGTCCATGAACACTGAAGCTTTCTTT.

The rearrangement uses TRBV11-2 and TRBJ2-1; 11 nucleotides align to TRBD2. Germline V CDR1 and CDR2: SGHAT, FQNNGV. The CDR3 is 19 residues long. Losses at the gene ends were 4 bases for V and 2 bases for J; bases not matched to a gene: 13. CDR3 sequence reads: CASSSQKSTSGTTYNEQFF. In nucleotides, the CDR3 is TGTGCCAGCAGCTCCCAGAAGTCGACTAGCGGGACCACCTACAATGAGCAGTTCTTC.

This clone was seen only a few times. The J gene is TRBJ2-2, the V gene TRBV4-1; 9 bases line up with TRBD1. There are 19 residues in the CDR3. The V segment lost 0 bases and the J segment 5 bases; nucleotides outside the gene matches: 13. In germline, CDR1 is MGHRA, CDR2 YSYEKL. This chain's CDR3 is CASSQDPSAGTGSTGELFF. Written as DNA, the CDR3 is TGCGCCAGCAGCCAAGATCCTTCCGCCGGGACAGGGTCTACCGGGGAGCTGTTTTTT.

The count of this clone is one. The rearrangement links TRBV24-1 to TRBJ2-5; 7 nucleotides match TRBD1. Germline V CDR1 and CDR2: KGHDR, SFDVKD. This CDR3 has 16 amino acids. V lost 3 bases, J lost 5 bases, and 11 bases stayed unmatched. The CDR3 DNA is TGTGCCACCAGTGATCTTGGACAGGCCTCACCGGAGACCCAGTACTTC. Amino acids: CATSDLGQASPETQYF.

The V call is TRBV7-2, the J call TRBJ2-3; D remains unclear. The CDR3 loop spans 15 amino acids. Trimming pared 3 bases from V and 0 bases from J, leaving 10 bases between. Germline lookup yields CDR1 SGHTA and CDR2 FQGNSA. CDR3 DNA: TGTGCCAGCAGCTTCTCTTACGGTAGCACAGATACGCAGTATTTT. Protein: CASSFSYGSTDTQYF.

The CDR3 region has the DNA TGTGCCAGCTCACTACGCCGGGACAGGGGCAATTCACCCCTCCACTTT. It encodes CASSLRRDRGNSPLHF. V gene TRBV18 combines with J gene TRBJ1-6; TRBD1 matches at 10 bases. Germline V lookup: CDR1 KGHSH, CDR2 LQKENI. V dropped 4 bases and J dropped 7; count of bases not matched to a gene: 7. The CDR3 has 16 residues. The whole variable domain, filled in from reference TRBV18 and TRBJ1-6, reads NAGVMQNPRHLVRRRGQEARLRCSPMKGHSHVYWYRQLPEEGLKFMVYLQKENIIDESGMPKERFSAEFPKEGPSILRIQQVVRGDSAAYFCASSLRRDRGNSPLHFGNGTRLTVT.

The rearrangement uses TRBV7-2 and TRBJ1-1; D gene uncertain. CDR1 is SGHTA and CDR2 is FQGNSA in the germline V gene. The CDR3 contains 12 residues. Trimming removed 4 bases at V and 1 base at J, with 4 bases between. The CDR3 sequence: CASSSQNTEAFF. For the CDR3, the DNA is TGTGCCAGCAGCTCACAGAACACTGAAGCTTTCTTT. The variable domain in full, completed from reference TRBV7-2 and TRBJ1-1, reads GAGVSQSPSNKVTEKGKDVELRCDPISGHTALYWYRQSLGQGLEFLIYFQGNSAPDKSGLPSDRFSAERTGGSVSTLTIQRTQQEDSAVYLCASSSQNTEAFFGQGTRLTVV.